The 32 T cell receptor beta chains reported below all come from one sample, sequenced in a study of blood T cell repertoires in COVID-19. TCRdb's copy holds only in-frame clones and misses some; the assay was immunoSEQ multiplex PCR. The data hold about 120,000 clones, with approximately 87% observed a single time. The sequenced sample was peripheral blood. The receptors shown here come from a man between 60 and 75 years old with acute or convalescent COVID-19.

The chain recombines TRBV19 with TRBJ2-3; possibly TRBD2 for D (5 bases). The CDR3 runs 14 residues. Germline V CDR1 and CDR2: LNHDA, SQIVND (reference sequence). V was trimmed by 6 bases and J by 5 bases, leaving 15 bases between them. This CDR3 reads CASRRADGVDTQYF. The DNA for the CDR3 is TGTGCCAGTAGACGTGCGGACGGGGTAGATACGCAGTATTTT. Filled out from reference TRBV19 and TRBJ2-3, the complete variable domain reads DGGITQSPKYLFRKEGQNVTLSCEQNLNHDAMYWYRQDPGQGLRLIYYSQIVNDFQKGDIAEGYSVSREKKESFPLTVTSAQKNPTAFYLCASRRADGVDTQYFGPGTRLTVL.

V is TRBV6-4 and J is TRBJ1-1; D not resolved. Trimming pared 6 bases from V and 2 bases from J, leaving 10 bases between. The germline CDR1 and CDR2 sequences are MRHNA and SNTAGT. This CDR3 contains 13 residues. Here the CDR3 DNA reads TGTGCCAGCAGGCCCGGGGTCAACACTGAAGCTTTCTTT. This gives the protein CASRPGVNTEAFF.

The J gene is TRBJ1-6, the V gene TRBV9; 11 bases are a match to TRBD1. V dropped 4 bases and J dropped 8; count of bases not matched to a gene: 8. The CDR3 length is 16 residues. Germline CDR1 reads SGDLS; CDR2 reads YYNGEE. The CDR3 DNA reads as TGTGCCAGCAGCTCCGGACAGGGGGCGCGGGATTCACCCCTCCACTTT. Its translation is CASSSGQGARDSPLHF.

The count of this clone is one. The chain joins TRBV6-2 or TRBV6-3 to TRBJ1-6, with TRBD1 matching 9 bases. CDR1 and CDR2 from the germline V gene are MNHEY and SVGEGT. The trim removed 2 bases at V and 8 bases at J, leaving 4 bases unmatched. The CDR3 spans 15 residues. The CDR3 DNA is TGTGCCAGCAGTTACAGAGACAGGGGGTATTCACCCCTCCACTTT. The encoded protein is CASSYRDRGYSPLHF.

The CDR3 nucleotides read TGTGCCTGGAGTGGGAGGGACAGGGATTACGAGCAGTACTTC. It codes for CAWSGRDRDYEQYF. The V gene is TRBV30, the J gene TRBJ2-7; 9 positions match TRBD1. Trimming at V came to 1 base and at J to 4 bases, leaving 5 bases not matched to a gene. Germline CDR1 GTSNPN, CDR2 SVGIG (reference sequence). CDR3 length: 14 amino acids.

To note about this clone: The sample carries other DNA sequences with the same CDR3. The genes are TRBV27 and TRBJ2-1; TRBD2 aligns across 10 bases. Looked up from germline, CDR1 is MNHEY and CDR2 is SMNVEV (reference sequence). V lost 5 bases, J lost 6 bases, and 1 base stayed unmatched. The CDR3 runs 13 residues. The CDR3 reads CASSLAGVNEQFF. CDR3 DNA: TGTGCCAGCAGTCTAGCGGGAGTCAATGAGCAGTTCTTC.

The table lists this clone with many counts. This chain connects TRBV9 to TRBJ1-4; TRBD1 aligns across 8 bases. With V trimmed by 4 bases and J by 11 bases, 13 bases remained unmatched. This CDR3 region has 15 residues. The germline V gene has CDR1 SGDLS and CDR2 YYNGEE. CDR3 amino acids: CASSQEGQGQSKLFF. The CDR3 DNA follows: TGTGCCAGCAGCCAGGAAGGACAGGGACAAAGCAAACTGTTTTTT.

The chain is built from TRBV6-5 and TRBJ2-3, with 11 bases fitting TRBD2. This CDR3 is built from 15 residues. Germline V lookup: CDR1 MNHEY, CDR2 SVGAGI. Trimming cost V 5 bases and J 4 bases; bases outside gene matches: 5. The DNA for the CDR3 is TGTGCCAGCAGTAGCATAGCGGGAGGGCCAGATACGCAGTATTTT. Translated, it gives CASSSIAGGPDTQYF.

The rearrangement links TRBV19 to TRBJ2-7, with 10 positions matching TRBD2. CDR1 and CDR2 from the germline V gene are LNHDA and SQIVND (reference sequence). The ends lost 1 base at V and 2 bases at J; junction bases unmatched: 2. This CDR3 is built from 15 residues. The DNA for the CDR3 is TGTGCCAGTAGTATAGGGACTAGCGGTCCCTACGAGCAGTACTTC. Translating it yields CASSIGTSGPYEQYF.

The chain recombines TRBV2 with TRBJ2-2, with TRBD2 matching over 10 bases. CDR1 and CDR2 (germline): SNHLY, FYNNEI. The ends lost 8 bases at V and 8 bases at J; junction bases unmatched: 8. CDR3 length: 14 residues. Here the CDR3 DNA reads TGTGCCAGCGGACGGACTAGCGGCGGGGGGGAGCTGTTTTTT. Its translation is CASGRTSGGGELFF.

The chain employs TRBV20-1 and TRBJ2-7, with 9 nucleotides matching TRBD1. The CDR3 is made up of 15 amino acids. V gave up 3 bases and J gave up 6 bases; unmatched junction bases: 12. In germline, CDR1 is DFQATT, CDR2 SNEGSKA (reference sequence). CDR3 nucleotides: TGCAGTGCTAGTGCGGGACAGGGTAGGCAGGGCGAGCAGTACTTC. It codes for CSASAGQGRQGEQYF.

This chain joins TRBV27 and TRBJ1-2, with 8 bases fitting TRBD1. Germline CDR1 reads MNHEY; CDR2 reads SMNVEV (reference sequence). The CDR3 length is 12 residues. V gave up 5 bases and J gave up 6 bases; unmatched junction bases: 2. The CDR3 DNA reads TGTGCCAGCAGTGGACAGGGCCATGGCTACACCTTC. Translating gives CASSGQGHGYTF.

V and J are TRBV21-1 and TRBJ1-4. TRBV21-1 is flagged as a pseudogene. The length of the CDR3 is 12 residues. The CDR3 loop reads CASRRYGEKLFF. For the CDR3, the DNA is TGTGCCAGCAGGAGGTATGGTGAAAAACTGTTTTTT.

This CDR3 is CATSDPKTGGDGYTF. DNA for the CDR3: TGTGCCACCAGTGATCCGAAGACAGGGGGAGATGGCTACACCTTC. The genes are TRBV24-1 and TRBJ1-2; 9 positions match TRBD1. Germline V gene lookup returns CDR1 KGHDR and CDR2 SFDVKD. This CDR3 contains 15 residues. Germline trimming cut 3 bases from V and 6 bases from J; bases unmatched to any gene: 7.

The chain joins TRBV27 to TRBJ1-6, with 8 bases aligning to TRBD1. CDR1 and CDR2 from the germline V gene are MNHEY and SMNVEV (reference sequence). Unmatched junction bases numbered 5, after V lost 6 bases and J lost 7 bases. The CDR3 is made up of 14 amino acids. The CDR3 DNA reads as TGTGCCAGCAGGGGACAGGCGCGAAATTCACCCCTCCACTTT. Its translation: CASRGQARNSPLHF.

V gene TRBV29-1 combines with J gene TRBJ2-5; a weak D match, TRBD2 (5 bases). Per germline, CDR1 SQVTM and CDR2 ANQGSEA. The CDR3 loop spans 10 amino acids. With 6 bases removed from V and 3 bases from J, the gap between germline ends came to 5 bases. The CDR3 protein is CSVREETQYF. The CDR3 DNA is TGCAGCGTGAGGGAAGAGACCCAGTACTTC. Full variable domain (outside the CDR3, taken from reference TRBV29-1 and TRBJ2-5): SAVISQKPSRDICQRGTSLTIQCQVDSQVTMMFWYRQQPGQSLTLIATANQGSEATYESGFVIDKFPISRPNLTFSTLTVSNMSPEDSSIYLCSVREETQYFGPGTRLLVL.

J is TRBJ1-4 and V is TRBV9; possibly TRBD1 for D (6 bases). Trimming removed 3 bases from V and 2 bases from J, with 14 bases in between. The CDR3 consists of 16 residues. CDR1 and CDR2 (germline): SGDLS, YYNGEE. The CDR3 loop is CASSGKQGGTNEKLFF. DNA of the CDR3: TGTGCCAGCAGCGGGAAACAGGGAGGGACTAATGAAAAACTGTTTTTT.

J is TRBJ2-1 and V is TRBV7-9; D gene ambiguous. Per the germline V gene, CDR1 is SEHNR and CDR2 is FQNEAQ (reference sequence). V lost 2 bases and J 8 bases, leaving 7 bases between the germline ends. The CDR3 has 12 amino acids. CDR3 nucleotides: TGTGCCAGCAGCTTAAAACGGGATGAGCAGTTCTTC. Protein sequence: CASSLKRDEQFF.

This chain links TRBV19 with TRBJ2-3, with 8 bases aligning to TRBD1. The V gene's germline CDR1 is LNHDA and CDR2 SQIVND (reference sequence). This CDR3 contains 14 residues. V was pared by 9 bases and J by 7 bases, with 12 bases of the junction left unmatched. In DNA, the CDR3 is TGTGCCAGCGCCTCAGGGGGCCCTCGGAATACGCAGTATTTT. It yields the protein CASASGGPRNTQYF. The variable domain in full, completed from reference TRBV19 and TRBJ2-3, reads DGGITQSPKYLFRKEGQNVTLSCEQNLNHDAMYWYRQDPGQGLRLIYYSQIVNDFQKGDIAEGYSVSREKKESFPLTVTSAQKNPTAFYLCASASGGPRNTQYFGPGTRLTVL.

The chain is built from TRBV24-1 and TRBJ2-3, with D possibly matching TRBD2 (6 bases). The V end lost 1 base, the J end lost 3 bases, and 13 bases lay between the germline ends. This CDR3 spans 16 amino acids. Germline lookup yields CDR1 KGHDR and CDR2 SFDVKD. The CDR3 coding sequence is TGTGCCACCAGTGATTTTCGGGGGAGTCCTACAGATACGCAGTATTTT. Translation: CATSDFRGSPTDTQYF.

The rearrangement links TRBV9 to TRBJ2-5, with D perhaps TRBD1 (6 bases). Trimming cost V 0 bases and J 5 bases, with 11 bases left between them. Looked up from germline, CDR1 is SGDLS and CDR2 is YYNGEE. The CDR3 sequence is 14 residues long. CDR3 loop: CASSVGGGVETQYF. The CDR3 bases are TGTGCCAGCAGCGTAGGTGGGGGCGTGGAGACCCAGTACTTC. The full variable domain, rest sourced from reference TRBV9 and TRBJ2-5, is DSGVTQTPKHLITATGQRVTLRCSPRSGDLSVYWYQQSLDQGLQFLIQYYNGEERAKGNILERFSAQQFPDLHSELNLSSLELGDSALYFCASSVGGGVETQYFGPGTRLLVL.

The chain has TRBV15 and TRBJ2-1; TRBD2 aligns across 11 bases. CDR1 and CDR2 from the germline V gene are LNHNV and YYDKDF (reference sequence). J was trimmed by 4 bases and V by 1 base; bases with no gene match: 6. This CDR3 is built from 17 residues. The CDR3 nucleotides read TGTGCCACCAGCAGAGGAACTAGCGGGAGCCAATACAATGAGCAGTTCTTC. This translates into CATSRGTSGSQYNEQFF.

The rearrangement uses TRBV9 and TRBJ2-1, with 7 nucleotides matching TRBD1. CDR3 size: 15 residues. The ends lost 3 bases at V and 5 bases at J; junction bases unmatched: 8. Germline V gives CDR1 SGDLS, CDR2 YYNGEE. CDR3 protein: CASSAGRDRDNEQFF. The CDR3 DNA reads TGTGCCAGCAGCGCGGGCCGGGACAGAGACAATGAGCAGTTCTTC.

This rearrangement joins TRBV6-4 to TRBJ1-1; no definite D call. This CDR3 spans 14 amino acids. Germline V gene sequence: CDR1 MRHNA, CDR2 SNTAGT. Trimming cost V 4 bases and J 1 base, with 10 bases left between them. The CDR3 nucleotides read TGTGCCAGCAGTGCAATCGCAGGGAACACTGAAGCTTTCTTT. This encodes CASSAIAGNTEAFF.

This clone was counted a single time. The V call is TRBV7-3, the J call TRBJ2-3, with TRBD1 matching 8 bases. Trimming cost V 5 bases and J 0 bases; bases outside gene matches: 7. This CDR3 comprises 16 residues. Germline V gene sequence: CDR1 SGHTA, CDR2 FQGTGA. CDR3 bases: TGTGCCAGCAGCCCCTCGGACAGGGCTAGCACAGATACGCAGTATTTT. Translation gives CASSPSDRASTDTQYF. Full variable domain (rest looked up from reference TRBV7-3 and TRBJ2-3): GAGVSQTPSNKVTEKGKYVELRCDPISGHTALYWYRQSLGQGPEFLIYFQGTGAADDSGLPNDRFFAVRPEGSVSTLKIQRTERGDSAVYLCASSPSDRASTDTQYFGPGTRLTVL.

V and J are TRBV29-1 and TRBJ2-5; 8 bases map to TRBD2. Germline CDR1 and CDR2: SQVTM and ANQGSEA. This CDR3 contains 13 residues. DNA for the CDR3: TGCGTGCATTCGGGAGGGCCGGGGGAGACCCAGTACTTC. The encoded protein is CVHSGGPGETQYF.

V is TRBV14 and J is TRBJ2-1; a weak D match, TRBD2 (6 bases). In germline, CDR1 is SGHDN, CDR2 FVKESK. The CDR3 is 13 residues long. Trimming left V 4 bases short and J 4 bases short, with 8 bases between. The CDR3 protein is CASSPGLYNEQFF. CDR3 DNA sequence: TGTGCCAGCAGCCCGGGACTGTACAATGAGCAGTTCTTC.

This clone was observed a handful of times. This chain links TRBV12-3 or TRBV12-4 with TRBJ1-5; a weak D match, TRBD1 (5 bases). Between the trimmed V and J ends, which lost 8 bases and 5 bases, there was a span of 13 bases. CDR3 length equals 13 residues. Written as DNA, the CDR3 is TGTGCCAGCCGGGAGGGGCCGGATCAGCCCCAGCATTTT. Translation: CASREGPDQPQHF.

The rearrangement uses TRBV29-1 and TRBJ2-5, with TRBD2 matching over 8 bases. CDR3 length equals 13 residues. Germline CDR1 reads SQVTM; CDR2 reads ANQGSEA. The V segment lost 8 bases and the J segment 4 bases; nucleotides outside the gene matches: 9. The CDR3 nucleotides are TGCAGCTGGGGGGGACTAGTGGGAGAGACCCAGTACTTC. Protein sequence: CSWGGLVGETQYF.

The rearrangement links TRBV29-1 to TRBJ1-5, with 7 bases matching TRBD1. Germline CDR1 reads SQVTM; CDR2 reads ANQGSEA. Unmatched junction bases numbered 2, after V lost 4 bases and J lost 2 bases. This CDR3 has 13 residues. The CDR3 DNA reads as TGCAGCGTTGCCAGGGGGGGCAATCAGCCCCAGCATTTT. Translation: CSVARGGNQPQHF.

The chain is built from TRBV4-3 and TRBJ1-6, with 9 bases fitting TRBD1. V dropped 4 bases and J dropped 5; count of bases not matched to a gene: 6. CDR1 is LGHNA and CDR2 is YSLEER in the germline V gene. The length of the CDR3 is 16 residues. CDR3 amino acids: CASSRRTGVDNSPLHF. For the CDR3, the DNA is TGCGCCAGCAGCCGAAGGACAGGGGTGGATAATTCACCCCTCCACTTT.

V and J are TRBV4-2 and TRBJ2-3, with 8 bases matching TRBD2. Looked up from germline, CDR1 is LGHNA and CDR2 is YNFKEQ. Trimming took 0 bases from V and 2 from J; bases not matched to a gene: 4. CDR3 length: 16 amino acids. The CDR3 DNA is TGTGCCAGCAGCCAAGAACTAGCGGAAACCACAGATACGCAGTATTTT. Translation: CASSQELAETTDTQYF.